This T cell receptor (beta chain) was identified in a study of beta chain features in type 1 diabetes. Whole-study findings and limits: Among all four CD4+ subsets, Type 1 diabetes patients had TCRB CDR3s that were moderately but significantly shorter.

Cells sorted by CD45RO/CCR7/CD25/CD127/CD95/CD27 comprised CD4+ naive, central memory, regulatory and stem cell-like memory cells. Of note for this clone: As yet, its antigen is unknown.

This CDR3 is 13 amino acids long. The germline CDR1 and CDR2 sequences are SQVTM and ANQGSEA. With V trimmed by 2 bases and J by 9 bases, 9 bases remained unmatched. Reverse transcription of all isolated RNA meant that expressed TCRB transcripts were sequenced. Using immunoSEQ multiplex PCR, the repertoire was profiled, and TCRdb retains in-frame clones only, with some absent. The table records some 250,000 clones, approximately 11% of them present only once. The sequencing input was naive CD4+ T cells from blood. The source of this sequence is a man younger than 45 with type 1 diabetes. The chain is built from TRBV29-1 and TRBJ2-5; TRBD1 aligns across 7 bases. The CDR3 here is CSVEYRGIGSQYF. DNA of the CDR3: TGCAGCGTTGAATACAGGGGAATTGGATCCCAGTACTTC. The entire variable domain, with the rest obtained from reference TRBV29-1 and TRBJ2-5, is as follows: SAVISQKPSRDICQRGTSLTIQCQVDSQVTMMFWYRQQPGQSLTLIATANQGSEATYESGFVIDKFPISRPNLTFSTLTVSNMSPEDSSIYLCSVEYRGIGSQYFGPGTRLLVL.